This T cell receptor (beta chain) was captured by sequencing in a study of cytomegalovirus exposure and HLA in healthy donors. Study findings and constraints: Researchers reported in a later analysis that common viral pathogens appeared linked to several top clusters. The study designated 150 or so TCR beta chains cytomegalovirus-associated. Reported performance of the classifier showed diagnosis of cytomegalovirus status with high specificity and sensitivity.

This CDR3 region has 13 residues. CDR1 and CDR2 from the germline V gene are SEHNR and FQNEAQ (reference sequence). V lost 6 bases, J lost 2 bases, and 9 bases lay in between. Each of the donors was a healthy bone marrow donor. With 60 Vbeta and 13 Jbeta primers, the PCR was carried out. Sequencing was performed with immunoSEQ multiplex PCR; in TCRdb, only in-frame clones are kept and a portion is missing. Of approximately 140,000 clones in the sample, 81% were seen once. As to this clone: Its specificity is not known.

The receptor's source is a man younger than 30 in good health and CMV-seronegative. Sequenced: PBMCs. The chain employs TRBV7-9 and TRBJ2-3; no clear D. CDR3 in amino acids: CASSWAHTDTQYF. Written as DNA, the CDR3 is TGTGCCAGCAGTTGGGCGCACACAGATACGCAGTATTTT.